The 26 T cell receptor beta chains given below trace back to one sample, sequenced in a study of blood T cell repertoires in COVID-19. The repertoire was sequenced with immunoSEQ multiplex PCR; TCRdb's copy has only in-frame clones and lacks some. The sample shows approximately 330,000 clones, 90% of them seen only once. Sequenced input: peripheral blood. These receptor sequences come from a woman aged 40 to 49 with COVID-19, enrolled during active disease.

This sequence joins TRBV18 and TRBJ1-1; the match to TRBD1 covers 8 bases. J gave up 5 bases and V 1 base, and 9 bases lay outside the gene matches. The CDR3 sequence is 16 residues long. The germline V gene encodes CDR1 KGHSH and CDR2 LQKENI. Written as DNA, the CDR3 is TGTGCCAGCTCACCACAGCCAGGGGGCGCAGGGACTGAAGCTTTCTTT. Protein product: CASSPQPGGAGTEAFF.

This clone has a single count. V usage is TRBV18 and J usage is TRBJ2-1, with 12 bases aligning to TRBD2. Germline loops: CDR1 KGHSH, CDR2 LQKENI. The CDR3 sequence is 16 residues long. J was trimmed by 4 bases and V by 3 bases; bases with no gene match: 4. The CDR3 coding sequence is TGTGCCAGCTCACCTCCCGGACTAGCGGGATACAATGAGCAGTTCTTC. It yields the protein CASSPPGLAGYNEQFF. The full variable domain, rest sourced from reference TRBV18 and TRBJ2-1, is NAGVMQNPRHLVRRRGQEARLRCSPMKGHSHVYWYRQLPEEGLKFMVYLQKENIIDESGMPKERFSAEFPKEGPSILRIQQVVRGDSAAYFCASSPPGLAGYNEQFFGPGTRLTVL.

The J gene is TRBJ2-1, the V gene TRBV29-1; TRBD1 aligns across 11 bases. Germline lookup yields CDR1 SQVTM and CDR2 ANQGSEA. The J segment lost 4 bases and the V segment lost 6 bases, leaving 5 bases of the junction unmatched. The CDR3 runs to 14 residues. The CDR3 spells CSVSRDRGYNEQFF. In DNA, the CDR3 is TGCAGCGTATCCCGGGACAGGGGGTACAATGAGCAGTTCTTC.

This clone was seen once. The chain carries TRBV6-5 and TRBJ1-2; TRBD1 is a possible D gene (5 bases). There are 13 residues in the CDR3. V gave up 6 bases and J gave up 3 bases, with 11 bases separating them. Per the germline V gene, CDR1 is MNHEY and CDR2 is SVGAGI. CDR3 DNA: TGTGCCAGCAGCCCGGGACTTTACTATGGCTACACCTTC. Its translation is CASSPGLYYGYTF.

This clone was detected ten times or more. J is TRBJ1-6 and V is TRBV9, with a weak D call TRBD1 (5 bases). Trimming stripped 4 bases from V and 1 base from J, with 9 bases between. Germline values: CDR1 SGDLS, CDR2 YYNGEE. The CDR3 is 15 residues long. CDR3 loop: CASSPPGSYNSPLHF. The CDR3 DNA is TGTGCCAGCAGCCCCCCAGGGTCCTATAATTCACCCCTCCACTTT.

J is TRBJ2-3 and V is TRBV7-2, with TRBD2 matching over 11 bases. The length of the CDR3 is 14 residues. The trim removed 8 bases at V and 3 bases at J, leaving 4 bases unmatched. CDR1 and CDR2 from the germline V gene are SGHTA and FQGNSA. In DNA, the CDR3 is TGTGCCAGCGTTCGGACTAGCGGGACAGATACGCAGTATTTT. Translated: CASVRTSGTDTQYF.

The V call is TRBV5-4, the J call TRBJ2-2, with TRBD2 identical over 11 bases. Losses at the gene ends were 0 bases for V and 7 bases for J; bases not matched to a gene: 2. The CDR3 has 15 amino acids. Germline loops: CDR1 SGHNT, CDR2 YYREEE (reference sequence). The CDR3 DNA is TGTGCCAGCAGCTTGGGTGGACTAGCGGGCGGGGAGCTGTTTTTT. Its protein product is CASSLGGLAGGELFF.

The CDR3, as DNA: TGTGCCAGCAGTCTCTCGACTAGCGGGAGAGGGACCGGGGAGCTGTTTTTT. Its translation is CASSLSTSGRGTGELFF. The chain has TRBV27 and TRBJ2-2; 12 bases are a match to TRBD2. Germline-derived CDR1 and CDR2 are MNHEY and SMNVEV (reference sequence). The CDR3 contains 17 residues. Unmatched junction bases numbered 9, after V lost 5 bases and J lost 5 bases.

The V and J genes are TRBV18 and TRBJ1-1, with 10 bases fitting TRBD1. CDR1 KGHSH and CDR2 LQKENI come from the germline V gene. This CDR3 has 16 residues. V shed 4 bases, J shed 0 bases, and the junction held 5 bases outside the gene matches. DNA of the CDR3: TGTGCCAGCTCACGGGGGACAGGGGAAATGAACACTGAAGCTTTCTTT. Its translation is CASSRGTGEMNTEAFF. The entire variable domain, with the rest obtained from reference TRBV18 and TRBJ1-1, is as follows: NAGVMQNPRHLVRRRGQEARLRCSPMKGHSHVYWYRQLPEEGLKFMVYLQKENIIDESGMPKERFSAEFPKEGPSILRIQQVVRGDSAAYFCASSRGTGEMNTEAFFGQGTRLTVV.

This rearrangement joins TRBV27 to TRBJ2-7, with no clear D. The CDR3 consists of 16 residues. V lost 3 bases and J 4 bases, leaving 19 bases between the germline ends. CDR1 and CDR2 (germline): MNHEY, SMNVEV (reference sequence). CDR3 DNA sequence: TGTGCCAGCAGTTTGCAGTCCGCGGTGGTACCATACGAGCAGTACTTC. Protein sequence: CASSLQSAVVPYEQYF.

The chain combines TRBV5-5 with TRBJ2-3; 10 bases line up with TRBD2. There are 15 residues in the CDR3. Germline loops: CDR1 SGHKS, CDR2 YYEKEE (reference sequence). After removal of 2 bases from V and 5 bases from J, the junction contained 5 bases not matched to a gene. The DNA for the CDR3 is TGTGCCAGCAGCTTCACCCTAGCGGGGGAAGATACGCAGTATTTT. It translates to CASSFTLAGEDTQYF.

Remarks on this clone: One end of the junction fails to match germline, which may point to a read error. This chain joins TRBV7-2 and TRBJ2-5; 10 positions agree with TRBD2. The CDR3 contains 14 residues. Germline CDR1 is SGHTA and CDR2 is FQGNSA. CDR3 nucleotide sequence: TGTGCCAGCAGCCTAGCGGGAGCAAGAGAGACCCAGTACTTC. Its translation is CASSLAGARETQYF.

The V call is TRBV29-1, the J call TRBJ1-1; tentatively, D is TRBD1 (5 bases). CDR3 size: 13 residues. V shed 6 bases and J shed 1 base, with 12 bases lying between them. Germline V CDR1 and CDR2: SQVTM, ANQGSEA. The CDR3 DNA reads TGCAGCGTCCCCCTGGGGCCGAACACTGAAGCTTTCTTT. Protein: CSVPLGPNTEAFF.

The rearrangement joins TRBV5-4 to TRBJ1-3; possible D gene TRBD1, 5 bases. Germline CDR1 and CDR2: SGHNT and YYREEE (reference sequence). The CDR3 is 16 residues long. V lost 4 bases to trimming and J lost 2 bases, with 16 bases between them. CDR3 protein: CASSPGDWAAGNTIYF. The CDR3, as DNA: TGTGCCAGCAGCCCGGGGGATTGGGCTGCTGGAAACACCATATATTTT.

J is TRBJ2-7 and V is TRBV27, with D possibly matching TRBD1 (6 bases). The germline V gene has CDR1 MNHEY and CDR2 SMNVEV (reference sequence). The length of the CDR3 is 14 residues. V lost 3 bases, J lost 2 bases, and 11 bases lay in between. CDR3 bases: TGTGCCAGCAGTTTCGAGCAGGGGACCTACGAGCAGTACTTC. Amino acid sequence: CASSFEQGTYEQYF.

V is TRBV16 and J is TRBJ1-2, with TRBD1 as a possible D gene (6 bases). V dropped 0 bases and J dropped 6 bases, with 11 bases sitting between them. Germline CDR1 and CDR2: KGHSY and FQNENV. The length of the CDR3 is 14 residues. In DNA, the CDR3 is TGTGCCAGCAGCCAATCGAGGGGGTTCGATGGCTACACCTTC. Protein: CASSQSRGFDGYTF. Looking up the rest from reference TRBV16 and TRBJ1-2 gives the full variable domain: GEEVAQTPKHLVRGEGQKAKLYCAPIKGHSYVFWYQQVLKNEFKFLISFQNENVFDETGMPKERFSAKCLPNSPCSLEIQATKLEDSAVYFCASSQSRGFDGYTFGSGTRLTVV.

This rearrangement joins TRBV7-9 to TRBJ2-5, with TRBD2 matching 9 bases. CDR1 is SEHNR, CDR2 FQNEAQ, per germline (reference sequence). Unmatched junction bases numbered 3, after V lost 2 bases and J lost 2 bases. The CDR3 spans 15 residues. Here the CDR3 reads CASSLRLAAQETQYF. The CDR3 DNA reads as TGTGCCAGCAGCTTAAGACTAGCGGCTCAAGAGACCCAGTACTTC.

CDR3: CSVGAGTIQETQYF. In DNA, the CDR3 is TGCAGCGTTGGGGCGGGGACTATACAAGAGACCCAGTACTTC. This chain links TRBV29-1 with TRBJ2-5, with TRBD2 matching 7 bases. V trimming: 4 bases; J trimming: 2 bases; junction bases outside the gene matches: 7. In germline, CDR1 is SQVTM, CDR2 ANQGSEA. The CDR3 extends over 14 amino acids.

This clone was recorded once. This chain joins TRBV7-2 and TRBJ1-5; D unclear. Germline lookup yields CDR1 SGHTA and CDR2 FQGNSA. The CDR3 loop spans 15 amino acids. Trimming stripped 0 bases from V and 6 bases from J, with 12 bases between. The CDR3 here is CASSLAWTRGQPQHF. The CDR3 DNA sequence: TGTGCCAGCAGCTTAGCCTGGACGCGGGGTCAGCCCCAGCATTTT.

The chain has TRBV7-9 and TRBJ2-2, with TRBD1 identical over 9 bases. V gave up 4 bases and J gave up 1 base; unmatched junction bases: 13. There are 19 residues in the CDR3. Germline V gene data show CDR1 as SEHNR and CDR2 as FQNEAQ (reference sequence). The CDR3 region has the DNA TGTGCCAGCAGCTCCTTCGGGACAGGGCTTATGGAGAACACCGGGGAGCTGTTTTTT. Encoded protein: CASSSFGTGLMENTGELFF.

The chain links TRBV29-1 to TRBJ1-1; possibly TRBD1 for D (5 bases). CDR1 is SQVTM, CDR2 ANQGSEA, per germline. The CDR3 length is 12 residues. V was cut by 5 bases and J by 0 bases, with 7 bases left in between. CDR3 nucleotides: TGCAGCGTTCAGGGCATGAACACTGAAGCTTTCTTT. The encoded protein is CSVQGMNTEAFF.

The J gene is TRBJ2-1, the V gene TRBV4-3; 9 bases are a match to TRBD2. Germline values: CDR1 LGHNA, CDR2 YSLEER. CDR3 length: 15 residues. Trimming cost V 6 bases and J 0 bases; bases outside gene matches: 3. The CDR3 spells CASSDSGSSYNEQFF. The CDR3 DNA follows: TGCGCCAGCAGTGATAGCGGGAGCTCCTACAATGAGCAGTTCTTC.

V usage is TRBV3-1 (or the pseudogene TRBV3-2) and J usage is TRBJ2-3; 7 nucleotides agree with TRBD1. CDR3 length: 18 amino acids. V dropped 5 bases and J dropped 1; count of bases not matched to a gene: 15. CDR1 LGHDT and CDR2 YNNKEL come from the germline V gene (reference sequence). The CDR3 here is CASSNQYHGQAGTDTQYF. The CDR3 nucleotides are TGTGCCAGCAGCAACCAATATCATGGACAGGCCGGCACAGATACGCAGTATTTT.

This clone was seen a handful of times. CDR3 sequence: CAWSALRRGEAFF. CDR3 coding DNA: TGTGCCTGGAGTGCCCTGCGACGGGGGGAAGCTTTCTTT. V gene TRBV30 combines with J gene TRBJ1-1; D is possibly TRBD1 (5 bases). V shed 1 base and J shed 8 bases, with 14 bases lying between them. Per germline, CDR1 GTSNPN and CDR2 SVGIG (reference sequence). CDR3 size: 13 residues.

The V call is TRBV18, the J call TRBJ1-2; 8 bases align to TRBD1. CDR1 is KGHSH and CDR2 is LQKENI in the germline V gene. With V trimmed by 5 bases and J by 6 bases, 8 bases remained unmatched. CDR3 length equals 14 residues. The CDR3 protein is CASSEFRDRHGYTF. CDR3 in DNA: TGTGCCAGCTCAGAGTTCCGGGACAGGCATGGCTACACCTTC. The full variable domain, in which reference TRBV18 and TRBJ1-2 provide the parts outside the CDR3, is NAGVMQNPRHLVRRRGQEARLRCSPMKGHSHVYWYRQLPEEGLKFMVYLQKENIIDESGMPKERFSAEFPKEGPSILRIQQVVRGDSAAYFCASSEFRDRHGYTFGSGTRLTVV.

The chain has TRBV5-1 and TRBJ2-3; the D is unclear. The CDR3 covers 13 residues. V was shortened by 7 bases and J by 3 bases, with 12 bases between the two germline ends. CDR1 and CDR2 (germline): SGHRS, YFSETQ. CDR3 amino acids: CASGTSPTDTQYF. The CDR3 DNA reads TGCGCCAGCGGCACATCCCCGACAGATACGCAGTATTTT.